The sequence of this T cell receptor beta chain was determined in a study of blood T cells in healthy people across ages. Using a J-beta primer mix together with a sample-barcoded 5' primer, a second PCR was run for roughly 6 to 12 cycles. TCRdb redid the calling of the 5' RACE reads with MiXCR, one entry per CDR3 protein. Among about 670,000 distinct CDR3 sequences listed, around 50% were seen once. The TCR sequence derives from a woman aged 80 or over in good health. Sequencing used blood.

The CDR3 DNA sequence: TGCGCCAGCAGAAGAGACAGCGATAACTATGGCTACACCTTC. It is translated as CASRRDSDNYGYTF. The rearrangement uses TRBV5-1 and TRBJ1-2, with D possibly matching TRBD1 (5 bases). CDR1 SGHRS and CDR2 YFSETQ come from the germline V gene. V was cut by 5 bases and J by 1 base, with 12 bases left in between. CDR3 size: 14 residues.